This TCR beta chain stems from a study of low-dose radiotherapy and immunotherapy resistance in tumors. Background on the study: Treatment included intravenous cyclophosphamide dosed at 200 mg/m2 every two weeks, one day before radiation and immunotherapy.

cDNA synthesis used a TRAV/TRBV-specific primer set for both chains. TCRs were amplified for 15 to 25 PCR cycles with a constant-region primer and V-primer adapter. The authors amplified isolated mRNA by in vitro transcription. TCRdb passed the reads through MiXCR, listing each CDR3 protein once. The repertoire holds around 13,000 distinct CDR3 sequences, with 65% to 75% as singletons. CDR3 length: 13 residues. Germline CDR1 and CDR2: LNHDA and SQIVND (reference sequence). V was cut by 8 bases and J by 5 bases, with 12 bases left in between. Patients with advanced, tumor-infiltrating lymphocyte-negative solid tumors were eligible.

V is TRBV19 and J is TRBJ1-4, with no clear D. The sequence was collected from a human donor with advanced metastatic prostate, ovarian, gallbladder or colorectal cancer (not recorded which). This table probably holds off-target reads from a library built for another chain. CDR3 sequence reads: CASAVAGNEKLFF. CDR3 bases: TGTGCCAGTGCCGTGGCGGGAAATGAAAAACTGTTTTTT.